Detailed here is one TCR beta chain. The same CDR3 can be traced to other DNA sequences in this sample. This sample is drawn from a study of blood T cell repertoires in COVID-19. Clones were sequenced by immunoSEQ multiplex PCR, and TCRdb holds only the in-frame ones, with some missing. The sample has fewer than 300,000 clones; about 87% are singletons. V gave up 2 bases and J gave up 1 base, with 2 bases separating them. The CDR3 is 12 amino acids. From germline, CDR1 is KGHDR and CDR2 SFDVKD. The sample was peripheral blood. The chain combines TRBV24-1 with TRBJ2-7, with D hard to call. The receptor's source is a woman between 45 and 65 years old with acute or convalescent COVID-19. The CDR3 DNA reads TGTGCCACCAGTGATTCTTCCTACGAGCAGTACTTC. This translates into CATSDSSYEQYF.